Listed here are 16 T cell receptor beta chains from one sample, sequenced in a study of cytomegalovirus exposure and HLA in healthy donors. TCRdb keeps only in-frame clones here, not all; method: immunoSEQ multiplex PCR. The sample carries roughly 100,000 clones, about 85% recorded once. Sequenced input: PBMCs. Receptor source: a man between 18 and 35 years old in good health and CMV-seropositive.

The chain combines TRBV30 with TRBJ2-7; tentative D call: TRBD2 (5 bases). Looked up from germline, CDR1 is GTSNPN and CDR2 is SVGIG (reference sequence). The CDR3 is 12 residues long. The V end was cut by 3 bases, the J end by 3 bases, with 9 bases between. CDR3 sequence: CAWSSSGYEQYF. DNA of the CDR3: TGTGCCTGGAGCTCAAGCGGCTACGAGCAGTACTTC. The whole variable domain, remainder taken from reference TRBV30 and TRBJ2-7, is SQTIHQWPATLVQPVGSPLSLECTVEGTSNPNLYWYRQAAGRGLQLLFYSVGIGQISSEVPQNLSASRPQDRQFILSSKKLLLSDSGFYLCAWSSSGYEQYFGPGTRLTVT.

The chain couples TRBV28 to TRBJ2-5; D gene unclear. Germline values: CDR1 MDHEN, CDR2 SYDVKM. The CDR3 contains 13 residues. Trimming shortened V by 3 bases and J by 2 bases, and 7 bases separated the two germline ends. CDR3 loop: CASSLEQQETQYF. The CDR3 DNA reads as TGTGCCAGCAGTTTGGAACAGCAAGAGACCCAGTACTTC.

The chain is built from TRBV6-5 and TRBJ2-1, with 7 positions matching TRBD1. CDR3 length equals 12 residues. Germline V gives CDR1 MNHEY, CDR2 SVGAGI. V was clipped by 4 bases and J by 6 bases; unmatched bases: 0. The CDR3: CASSSGGNEQFF. DNA of the CDR3: TGTGCCAGCAGTTCAGGGGGCAATGAGCAGTTCTTC.

The genes are TRBV7-8 and TRBJ2-5, with 7 bases aligning to TRBD1. The trim removed 5 bases at V and 1 base at J, leaving 4 bases unmatched. The CDR3 length is 14 residues. Germline CDR1 SGHVS, CDR2 FQNEAQ. The CDR3, as DNA: TGTGCCAGCAGCAGGGGACAGACCCAAGAGACCCAGTACTTC. Translating it yields CASSRGQTQETQYF.

The chain uses TRBV5-4 and TRBJ2-5; D is possibly TRBD1 (6 bases). The germline gives CDR1 SGHNT, CDR2 YYREEE (reference sequence). The length of the CDR3 is 14 residues. V shed 0 bases and J shed 5 bases, with 11 bases lying between them. In DNA, the CDR3 is TGTGCCAGCAGCTTGGGTGGGGGCCAGGAGACCCAGTACTTC. This gives the protein CASSLGGGQETQYF.

The rearrangement joins TRBV11-1 to TRBJ2-7; the D call may be TRBD1 or TRBD2 (5 bases each). Trimming removed 1 base at V and 3 bases at J, with 13 bases between. Germline V CDR1 and CDR2: SGHAT, FQDESV (reference sequence). The length of the CDR3 is 15 residues. The CDR3 DNA is TGTGCCAGCAGCTTAGGGTTGTTGGGGGACTACGAGCAGTACGTC. Protein: CASSLGLLGDYEQYV.

This clone was recorded only once. The chain couples TRBV6-6 to TRBJ2-7, with TRBD1 matching 11 bases. The CDR3 length is 16 residues. With V trimmed by 0 bases and J by 2 bases, 3 bases remained unmatched. The germline gives CDR1 MNHNY, CDR2 SVGAGI (reference sequence). The CDR3 DNA sequence: TGTGCCAGCAGTTACTCGGGACAGGGGGACCCCTACGAGCAGTACGTC. Translating gives CASSYSGQGDPYEQYV.

The V and J genes are TRBV30 and TRBJ1-3, with a tentative D call TRBD1 (5 bases). Germline CDR1 GTSNPN, CDR2 SVGIG (reference sequence). V lost 3 bases and J 3 bases, leaving 9 bases between the germline ends. CDR3 length equals 13 residues. Written as DNA, the CDR3 is TGTGCCTGGAGGCAGGGTAATGGAAACACCATATATTTT. It encodes CAWRQGNGNTIYF.

The chain links TRBV18 to TRBJ2-4; TRBD1 matches 9 bases. The CDR3 loop spans 14 amino acids. The V gene end was trimmed by 3 bases and the J gene end by 8 bases; junction bases not matched to a gene: 5. Germline V gives CDR1 KGHSH, CDR2 LQKENI. CDR3 in DNA: TGTGCCAGCTCACCGGGACAGGGTGTGGACATTCAGTACTTC. Translating it yields CASSPGQGVDIQYF.

The J gene is TRBJ1-2, the V gene TRBV27, with 10 bases aligning to TRBD1. CDR1 and CDR2 (germline): MNHEY, SMNVEV (reference sequence). There are 14 residues in the CDR3. J was trimmed by 2 bases and V by 10 bases; bases with no gene match: 7. DNA for the CDR3: TGTGCCACCCGACAGGGGGCGCTGAACTATGGCTACACCTTC. It yields the protein CATRQGALNYGYTF.

This rearrangement joins TRBV5-1 to TRBJ2-3; a weak D match, TRBD2 (6 bases). The CDR3 consists of 13 residues. Trimming shortened V by 4 bases and J by 6 bases, and 12 bases separated the two germline ends. Germline loops: CDR1 SGHRS, CDR2 YFSETQ. Written as DNA, the CDR3 is TGCGCCAGCAGCGGGGGACTCCAGGATACGCAGTATTTT. It yields the protein CASSGGLQDTQYF.

The chain carries TRBV6-6 and TRBJ2-5, with TRBD2 matching over 7 bases. The CDR3 runs 14 residues. V lost 8 bases to trimming and J lost 1 base; unmatched junction nucleotides: 7. Germline values: CDR1 MNHNY, CDR2 SVGAGI (reference sequence). CDR3 protein: CASGREGSQETQYF. The CDR3 DNA reads TGTGCCAGCGGTAGGGAGGGCTCCCAAGAGACCCAGTACTTC.

This clone has only one observation. The V and J genes are TRBV2 and TRBJ2-7; 7 positions agree with TRBD1. J gave up 6 bases and V 4 bases, and 9 bases lay outside the gene matches. The CDR3 extends over 14 amino acids. CDR1 is SNHLY, CDR2 FYNNEI, per germline. The CDR3 bases are TGTGCCAGCAGTGTTGGACAGGAATGGGGCGAGCAGTACGTC. Translated, it gives CASSVGQEWGEQYV.

The chain is built from TRBV6-1 and TRBJ2-7; 12 positions match TRBD2. The CDR3 extends over 14 amino acids. Germline V lookup: CDR1 MNHNS, CDR2 SASEGT. The ends lost 7 bases at V and 7 bases at J; junction bases unmatched: 8. The CDR3 bases are TGTGCCAGCACGGTGACTAGCGGGAGCGGAGAGCAGTACTTC. Translating gives CASTVTSGSGEQYF.

This clone was seen a few times. This rearrangement joins TRBV27 to TRBJ1-2; 10 nucleotides match TRBD1. CDR1 and CDR2 from the germline V gene are MNHEY and SMNVEV (reference sequence). The CDR3 contains 14 residues. The V gene end was trimmed by 5 bases and the J gene end by 7 bases; junction bases not matched to a gene: 7. CDR3 sequence (DNA): TGTGCCAGCAGTCCGCCGGGACAGGGGTCTGGCTACACCTTC. Translation: CASSPPGQGSGYTF.

The gene calls are TRBV5-4 and TRBJ2-5, with 11 bases fitting TRBD2. CDR1 is SGHNT and CDR2 is YYREEE in the germline V gene (reference sequence). The CDR3 spans 16 residues. V lost 4 bases to trimming and J lost 2 bases; unmatched junction nucleotides: 7. The CDR3 nucleotides are TGTGCCAGCAGCCTGCTAGCGGGAGGCCAACAAGAGACCCAGTACTTC. This sequence encodes CASSLLAGGQQETQYF.